This TCR beta chain was sequenced for a study of blood T cell repertoires in COVID-19. Study details: The United States, Italy and Spain were the sources of the acute and convalescent COVID-19 samples. Nucleic acid was either cDNA or gDNA, and it came from T cells, B-cell-depleted T cells, or PBMCs.

This CDR3 has 13 amino acids. Original handling: From reference gene primer amplification, estimates of nucleated cell counts were derived. The table came from immunoSEQ multiplex PCR; TCRdb's copy has only in-frame clones and leaves some out. D and trimming come from the DNA, and the V and J calls and clone size come from that table. The table includes about 40,000 clones, around 77% detected once. The receptor's source is an elderly man with active or convalescent COVID-19. This rearrangement joins TRBV12-2 to TRBJ1-2. TRBV12-2 is given as a pseudogene. Sequencing was carried out using peripheral blood. CDR3 sequence reads: CASRFEGLGGYTF. In DNA form, the CDR3 reads TGTGCAAGTCGCTTCGAGGGACTAGGGGGCTACACCTTC.